These 7 T cell receptor beta chains were sequenced from one sample in a study of shared clonotypes between healthy human individuals. Repertoires were generated with immunoSEQ multiplex PCR, while TCRdb's copy carries only in-frame clones and drops some. The sample consists of fewer than 3 million clones, around 90% of them appearing once. Sequenced: naive CD4+ T cells from PBMCs. As to subset: CD45RA+ positively selected. These receptors all come from a man in his late teens or twenties in good health. Some clones in this sample may be carry-over from other donors' samples.

The chain couples TRBV4-3 to TRBJ1-3; weak D call: TRBD1 (5 bases). V was trimmed by 3 bases and J by 4 bases, leaving 13 bases between them. The CDR3 is 15 amino acids. Germline lookup yields CDR1 LGHNA and CDR2 YSLEER. The CDR3 sequence is CASSQAGGDGNTIYF. Here the CDR3 DNA reads TGCGCCAGCAGCCAGGCTGGAGGGGACGGAAACACCATATATTTT.

The V call is TRBV5-5, the J call TRBJ1-1; D call uncertain. Germline V lookup: CDR1 SGHKS, CDR2 YYEKEE (reference sequence). The CDR3 has 11 amino acids. The V end lost 2 bases, the J end lost 8 bases, and 7 bases lay between the germline ends. The CDR3 here is CASSFRLEAFF. The CDR3 bases are TGTGCCAGCAGCTTTCGCCTAGAAGCTTTCTTT.

The V and J genes are TRBV6-5 and TRBJ1-5; TRBD1 matches 11 bases. Germline lookup yields CDR1 MNHEY and CDR2 SVGAGI. Trimming took 6 bases from V and 7 from J; bases not matched to a gene: 8. This CDR3 comprises 15 residues. The chain's CDR3 is CASRSGTGGQQPQHF. CDR3 DNA: TGTGCCAGCAGGTCCGGGACAGGGGGACAGCAGCCCCAGCATTTT.

This clone was observed a few times. The chain uses TRBV18 and TRBJ1-5, with unresolved D. Trimming took off 4 bases at V and 0 bases at J, with 7 bases between the two ends. Looked up from germline, CDR1 is KGHSH and CDR2 is LQKENI. The CDR3 has 14 amino acids. For the CDR3, the DNA is TGTGCCAGCTCACGCCAGCCTAGCAATCAGCCCCAGCATTTT. This translates into CASSRQPSNQPQHF.

The rearrangement links TRBV5-1 to TRBJ2-2; D is uncertain. CDR3 size: 14 residues. Trimming removed 4 bases from V and 4 bases from J, with 11 bases in between. Germline-derived CDR1 and CDR2 are SGHRS and YFSETQ. CDR3 bases: TGCGCCAGCAGCGGGGATTATAGCACCGGGGAGCTGTTTTTT. Residues: CASSGDYSTGELFF.

A single count supports this clone. The rearrangement links TRBV27 to TRBJ2-5; perhaps TRBD1 as D (6 bases). The CDR3 length is 13 residues. Trimming stripped 2 bases from V and 9 bases from J, with 13 bases between. CDR1 and CDR2 from the germline V gene are MNHEY and SMNVEV (reference sequence). The CDR3 spells CASSLGDRNSQYF. Here the CDR3 DNA reads TGTGCCAGCAGTTTAGGAGACAGGAACTCCCAGTACTTC.

The chain carries TRBV29-1 and TRBJ2-5; 8 nucleotides agree with TRBD2. Germline V gene data show CDR1 as SQVTM and CDR2 as ANQGSEA. Trimming at V came to 6 bases and at J to 5 bases, leaving 5 bases not matched to a gene. The CDR3 covers 12 residues. In DNA form, the CDR3 reads TGCAGCGTCTATAGCGGGACTGAGACCCAGTACTTC. It translates to CSVYSGTETQYF.